These 24 T cell receptor beta chains came from one sample sequenced in a study of T cell repertoires in cytomegalovirus infection. MiXCR was run by TCRdb on the reads, yielding one entry per CDR3 protein. The table includes approximately 700,000 distinct CDR3 sequences, under 40% detected once. The sample comprised PBMCs. The origin of the receptors is a human donor in good health (CMV status not recorded). Some clones in this sample may be carry-over from other donors' samples.

The CDR3 reads CASSLEEYGYTF. In DNA, the CDR3 is TGTGCCAGCAGCTTGGAAGAGTATGGCTACACCTTC. V is TRBV5-6 and J is TRBJ1-2; D uncertain. V lost 0 bases and J 5 bases, leaving 5 bases between the germline ends. CDR3 length: 12 residues. Germline lookup yields CDR1 SGHDT and CDR2 YYEEEE.

This chain connects TRBV3-1 to TRBJ2-7; tentatively, D is TRBD1 or TRBD2 (5 bases each). Per the germline V gene, CDR1 is LGHDT and CDR2 is YNNKEL (reference sequence). Trimming stripped 4 bases from V and 0 bases from J, with 13 bases between. This CDR3 is 15 amino acids long. CDR3 in amino acids: CASSPVGGNSYEQYF. The CDR3 DNA reads as TGTGCCAGCAGCCCCGTTGGGGGTAACTCCTACGAGCAGTACTTC.

This clonotype was observed a few times. The chain carries TRBV27 and TRBJ1-4; D gene ambiguous. CDR3 size: 12 residues. Germline V gene sequence: CDR1 MNHEY, CDR2 SMNVEV (reference sequence). V dropped 8 bases and J dropped 5 bases, with 9 bases sitting between them. The CDR3 DNA sequence: TGTGCCAGCTCGGGGTACAATGAAAAACTGTTTTTT. This gives the protein CASSGYNEKLFF.

In its sample, this clonotype was seen a few times. The V gene is TRBV19, the J gene TRBJ1-5, with D unclear. CDR1 and CDR2 from the germline V gene are LNHDA and SQIVND (reference sequence). CDR3 length: 15 amino acids. The germline V and J ends were trimmed by 1 base and 6 bases, with 13 bases remaining between them. Here the CDR3 reads CASSIGSRRRQPQHF. CDR3 DNA sequence: TGTGCCAGTAGTATAGGGAGCCGTAGGCGTCAGCCCCAGCATTTT.

The rearrangement joins TRBV6-6 to TRBJ1-1; D not resolved. V lost 0 bases, J lost 6 bases, and 11 bases lay in between. Germline V gene lookup returns CDR1 MNHNY and CDR2 SVGAGI (reference sequence). The CDR3 covers 14 residues. CDR3 nucleotide sequence: TGTGCCAGCAGTTACTCGAATTTAGAGGCTGAAGCTTTCTTT. Its translation is CASSYSNLEAEAFF.

This rearrangement joins TRBV27 to TRBJ2-1; D is unclear. From germline, CDR1 is MNHEY and CDR2 SMNVEV (reference sequence). There are 14 residues in the CDR3. V dropped 4 bases and J dropped 2 bases, with 9 bases sitting between them. CDR3 coding DNA: TGTGCCAGCAGTTCTTTGTTCCCCTACAATGAGCAGTTCTTC. It encodes CASSSLFPYNEQFF.

Comment on this clonotype: This sequence may be a read error, since a much larger clone differs from it by one base. The J gene is TRBJ1-5, the V gene TRBV12-3 or TRBV12-4; D remains unclear. The CDR3 runs to 14 residues. CDR3 bases: TGTGCCAGCAGTTCTCGGGGAAGCAATCAGCCCAAGCATTTT. Translation gives CASSSRGSNQPKHF.

This CDR3 reads CASSHEGKATRGKVYNSPLHF. The CDR3 bases are TGCGCCAGCAGCCATGAGGGGAAGGCGACGCGGGGGAAGGTCTATAATTCACCCCTCCACTTT. The V call is TRBV4-1, the J call TRBJ1-6; D is perhaps TRBD1 (5 bases). V lost 3 bases to trimming and J lost 3 bases, with 27 bases between them. CDR1 and CDR2 from the germline V gene are MGHRA and YSYEKL. The CDR3 contains 21 residues.

The rearrangement links TRBV27 to TRBJ1-6; D is perhaps TRBD1 (5 bases). Germline V gives CDR1 MNHEY, CDR2 SMNVEV (reference sequence). V lost 6 bases and J lost 6, with 18 bases in between. The CDR3 runs to 16 residues. CDR3 bases: TGTGCCAGCAGCCAAGATCGGGGGAATCTTAATTCACCCCTCCACTTT. Protein: CASSQDRGNLNSPLHF.

The chain employs TRBV5-1 and TRBJ2-7; the D gene is possibly TRBD2 (5 bases). Germline V gives CDR1 SGHRS, CDR2 YFSETQ. This CDR3 contains 13 residues. V was cut by 2 bases and J by 5 bases, with 11 bases left in between. The CDR3 is CASSFQTGNEQYF. CDR3 DNA: TGCGCCAGCAGCTTTCAGACGGGGAACGAGCAGTACTTC. The whole variable domain, remainder taken from reference TRBV5-1 and TRBJ2-7, is KAGVTQTPRYLIKTRGQQVTLSCSPISGHRSVSWYQQTPGQGLQFLFEYFSETQRNKGNFPGRFSGRQFSNSRSEMNVSTLELGDSALYLCASSFQTGNEQYFGPGTRLTVT.

This sequence joins TRBV4-3 and TRBJ2-1; 9 bases are shared with TRBD2. Looked up from germline, CDR1 is LGHNA and CDR2 is YSLEER. This CDR3 is built from 13 residues. J lost 8 bases, V lost 4 bases, and 3 bases had no gene match. CDR3 region: CASSPRLADEQFF. CDR3 nucleotide sequence: TGCGCCAGCAGCCCCCGACTAGCGGATGAGCAGTTCTTC.

This clonotype appeared a few times. The chain is built from TRBV7-3 and TRBJ1-2, with D unclear. The V end was cut by 5 bases, the J end by 9 bases, with 13 bases between. The CDR3 contains 12 residues. Germline CDR1 reads SGHTA; CDR2 reads FQGTGA. CDR3 loop: CASSPDSMRYTF. CDR3 in DNA: TGTGCCAGCAGCCCTGACTCGATGCGCTACACCTTC.

The chain employs TRBV6-1 and TRBJ2-7; D is possibly TRBD1 (6 bases). Germline CDR1 is MNHNS and CDR2 is SASEGT. The CDR3 contains 13 residues. Trimming cost V 3 bases and J 3 bases, with 9 bases left between them. This CDR3 is CASSDGGVYEQYF. CDR3 in DNA: TGTGCCAGCAGTGATGGGGGCGTCTACGAGCAGTACTTC.

This chain links TRBV6-5 with TRBJ2-5; 7 positions agree with TRBD2. This CDR3 comprises 15 residues. Germline V gives CDR1 MNHEY, CDR2 SVGAGI. V lost 2 bases, J lost 2 bases, and 5 bases stayed unmatched. For the CDR3, the DNA is TGTGCCAGCAGTTACGGGACTACGAATCAAGAGACCCAGTACTTC. Protein: CASSYGTTNQETQYF.

This clonotype was picked up a small number of times. CDR3 sequence reads: CSVEIGTNTEAFF. As DNA, the CDR3 is TGCAGCGTTGAGATAGGGACCAACACTGAAGCTTTCTTT. This sequence joins TRBV29-1 and TRBJ1-1; a weak D match, TRBD1 (5 bases). The CDR3 covers 13 residues. The V gene lost 3 bases and the J gene lost 2 bases, with 10 bases spanning the gap. Germline loops: CDR1 SQVTM, CDR2 ANQGSEA. Variable domain in full (rest from reference TRBV29-1 and TRBJ1-1): SAVISQKPSRDICQRGTSLTIQCQVDSQVTMMFWYRQQPGQSLTLIATANQGSEATYESGFVIDKFPISRPNLTFSTLTVSNMSPEDSSIYLCSVEIGTNTEAFFGQGTRLTVV.

The chain has TRBV5-4 and TRBJ2-1, with 16 nucleotides matching TRBD2. This CDR3 is built from 21 residues. The germline V gene encodes CDR1 SGHNT and CDR2 YYREEE (reference sequence). The J segment lost 1 base and the V segment lost 0 bases, leaving 10 bases of the junction unmatched. The CDR3 nucleotides read TGTGCCAGCAGCTTGGGGTCCGGGACTAGCGGGAGGGGGAATTCCTACAATGAGCAGTTCTTC. This encodes CASSLGSGTSGRGNSYNEQFF.

V is TRBV12-3 or TRBV12-4 and J is TRBJ1-5; D may be TRBD1 (5 bases). This CDR3 has 16 residues. Trimming cost V 6 bases and J 0 bases, with 15 bases left between them. The chain's CDR3 is CASRETASYSNQPQHF. As DNA, the CDR3 is TGTGCCAGCAGGGAGACAGCCTCCTATAGCAATCAGCCCCAGCATTTT.

In its sample, this clonotype was seen a few times. J is TRBJ2-7 and V is TRBV7-9; D might be TRBD1 or TRBD2, each matching 5 bases. The V gene lost 5 bases and the J gene lost 3 bases, with 17 bases spanning the gap. The CDR3 runs 15 residues. Looked up from germline, CDR1 is SEHNR and CDR2 is FQNEAQ (reference sequence). CDR3 protein: CASSPSGSASYEQYF. The CDR3 nucleotides read TGTGCCAGCAGCCCCTCAGGGAGCGCAAGCTACGAGCAGTACTTC. Full variable domain (rest looked up from reference TRBV7-9 and TRBJ2-7): DTGVSQNPRHKITKRGQNVTFRCDPISEHNRLYWYRQTLGQGPEFLTYFQNEAQLEKSRLLSDRFSAERPKGSFSTLEIQRTEQGDSAMYLCASSPSGSASYEQYFGPGTRLTVT.

With regard to this clonotype: Lacking the conserved final phenylalanine or tryptophan, this CDR3 likely reflects a read error. V and J are TRBV7-2 and TRBJ2-2; D call uncertain. This CDR3 region has 14 residues. V lost 1 base to trimming and J lost 7 bases, with 10 bases between them. Germline CDR1 is SGHTA and CDR2 is FQGNSA. CDR3 DNA sequence: TGTGCCAGCAGCTTAGTGGAAGGGCTCGGGGAGCTGTTTTGT. It encodes CASSLVEGLGELFC.

The chain joins TRBV6-1 to TRBJ2-6, with D possibly matching TRBD2 (6 bases). Looked up from germline, CDR1 is MNHNS and CDR2 is SASEGT. V lost 6 bases and J lost 2, with 14 bases in between. The CDR3 covers 16 residues. As DNA, the CDR3 is TGTGCCAGCAGGTCGGGACTCGGGACTGGGGCCAACGTCCTGACTTTC. Protein: CASRSGLGTGANVLTF.

This chain links TRBV2 with TRBJ2-3; D remains unclear. V was shortened by 2 bases and J by 0 bases, with 6 bases between the two germline ends. The CDR3 extends over 14 amino acids. The germline V gene encodes CDR1 SNHLY and CDR2 FYNNEI. The CDR3 DNA reads TGTGCCAGCAGTGAATTATCTAGCACAGATACGCAGTATTTT. Translating gives CASSELSSTDTQYF.

The gene calls are TRBV5-6 and TRBJ1-2, with 7 bases identical to TRBD1. Germline CDR1 SGHDT, CDR2 YYEEEE. The CDR3 sequence is 14 residues long. With V trimmed by 7 bases and J by 3 bases, 9 bases remained unmatched. Here the CDR3 reads CASGLRQGHYGYTF. As DNA, the CDR3 is TGTGCCAGCGGACTACGACAGGGACACTATGGCTACACCTTC.

The chain links TRBV24-1 to TRBJ1-2; a possible D gene is TRBD1 (6 bases). The germline CDR1 and CDR2 sequences are KGHDR and SFDVKD. Deletions cut 3 bases from V and 6 bases from J, with 10 bases between. CDR3 length: 13 amino acids. For the CDR3, the DNA is TGTGCCACCAGTGATCCCGACAGGAATGGCTACACCTTC. It is translated as CATSDPDRNGYTF.

The chain recombines TRBV2 with TRBJ2-6; TRBD1 matches at 9 bases. Germline V gives CDR1 SNHLY, CDR2 FYNNEI. V dropped 5 bases and J dropped 0; count of bases not matched to a gene: 5. The CDR3 is made up of 17 amino acids. The CDR3: CASSNGQGFSGANVLTF. The CDR3 region has the DNA TGTGCCAGCAGTAATGGACAGGGGTTCTCTGGGGCCAACGTCCTGACTTTC.